This record looks at one T cell receptor (beta chain) sequence and its context. Its matching antigen is unknown. This sample is drawn from a study of post-analysis software for immune sequencing data. Study at large: Several disease courses (relapsing-remitting, secondary progressive and progressive-relapsing) of multiple sclerosis were included.

Study conclusions and caveats: When the samples were clustered directly with F measure, those that had been prepared in the same batch showed strong co-clustering. A handful of TRBV segments were significantly more frequent in patients than in controls. TRBV5-6, TRBV5-1 and TRBV20-1 were among these segments.

Unique molecular identifiers were present in the TCR beta cDNA libraries. TCRdb ran MiXCR on the PCR reads and lists one entry per CDR3 protein. The sample carries about 770,000 distinct CDR3 sequences, about half recorded once. V was clipped by 2 bases and J by 4 bases; unmatched bases: 2. The CDR3 is 14 residues long. Germline assignment: CDR1 MNHEY and CDR2 SVGAGI. This receptor was taken from a girl aged 5-17 years with multiple sclerosis. The rearrangement joins TRBV6-5 to TRBJ2-4; TRBD1 agrees at 7 bases. The sample consisted of blood. The CDR3 bases are TGTGCCAGCAGTTACGACAGGGTAAAAAACATTCAGTACTTC. Residues: CASSYDRVKNIQYF.